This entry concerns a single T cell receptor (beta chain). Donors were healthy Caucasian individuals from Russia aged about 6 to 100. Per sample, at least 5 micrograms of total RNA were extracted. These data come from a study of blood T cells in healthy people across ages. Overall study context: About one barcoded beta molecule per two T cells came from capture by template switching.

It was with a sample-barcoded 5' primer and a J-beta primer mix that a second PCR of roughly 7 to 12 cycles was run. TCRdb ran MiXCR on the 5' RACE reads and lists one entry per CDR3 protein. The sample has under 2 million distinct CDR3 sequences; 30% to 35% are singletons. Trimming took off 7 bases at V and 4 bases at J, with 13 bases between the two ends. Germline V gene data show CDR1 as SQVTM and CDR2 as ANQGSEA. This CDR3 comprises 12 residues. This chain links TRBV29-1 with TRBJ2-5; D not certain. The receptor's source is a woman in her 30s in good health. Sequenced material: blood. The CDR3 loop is CSARPGPETQYF. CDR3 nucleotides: TGCAGCGCCCGACCTGGACCAGAGACCCAGTACTTC.